The sequence of this T cell receptor beta chain was determined in a study of cytomegalovirus exposure and HLA in healthy donors. Study context: The same platform as the 666 first-cohort repertoires was used for the 120 validation repertoires, a later analysis reported. Points from the study as a whole: Reportedly, diagnosis of cytomegalovirus status by the classifier showed high specificity and sensitivity. Researchers catalogued about 160 TCR beta chains as cytomegalovirus-associated. Rarity marked most TCR sequences, yet some public TCRs occurred in many donors.

Germline V gene lookup returns CDR1 MGHRA and CDR2 YSYEKL. The CDR3 sequence is 16 residues long. Trimming at V came to 1 base and at J to 4 bases, leaving 5 bases not matched to a gene. On this clone itself: Its matching antigen is unknown.

Some clones are missing from TCRdb's copy, which holds only in-frame ones; the method was immunoSEQ multiplex PCR. The profile shows 300,000 to 450,000 clones, 80% to 90% of them singletons. Material for sequencing was PBMCs. The receptor was derived from a woman between 18 and 29 years old in good health and CMV-seronegative. This sequence joins TRBV4-1 and TRBJ2-2; 8 nucleotides match TRBD2. The CDR3 protein is CASSQGGGLGTGELFF. The CDR3 nucleotides read TGCGCCAGCAGCCAAGGCGGGGGGCTTGGCACCGGGGAGCTGTTTTTT.